This T cell receptor beta chain is drawn from a study of OX40 agonist ivuxolimab in advanced cancers. Study overall: Ivuxolimab, an antibody that agonizes OX40 (CD134), was administered to the patients. Males comprised roughly four fifths of the group, whose mean age was roughly 60 years (range roughly 20 to 90). Dosing consisted of intravenous ivuxolimab at 0.01 to 10 mg/kg every 2 weeks.

Study-level findings and limits: Fewer expanded clones were found on average in CD4+ than in CD8+ T cells.

Germline V lookup: CDR1 MGHDK, CDR2 SYGVNS. Deletions cut 10 bases from V and 0 bases from J, with 12 bases between. The CDR3 consists of 13 residues. Profiling relied on immunoSEQ multiplex PCR, and the TCRdb table lists in-frame clones only, not all of them. The table lists fewer than 20,000 clones, around 84% of them singletons, with 0.55% to 0.9% in the top ten. As regards this clone: Its antigen remains unidentified.

This chain joins TRBV25-1 and TRBJ1-1; D ambiguous. The starting material was CD4+ or CD8+ T cells sorted from blood, obtained in a trial of the OX40 agonist ivuxolimab. The receptor was derived from an adult with an advanced solid tumor such as melanoma, head and neck, liver or kidney cancer. CDR3 amino acids: CATLPLVNTEAFF. CDR3 in DNA: TGTGCCACCCTACCGCTAGTGAACACTGAAGCTTTCTTT.